One T cell receptor (beta chain) is described in this entry. No antigen is known for it. These data come from a study of tumor and adjacent non-tumor tissue in lung cancer. Study details: Patients comprised eleven to twelve adenocarcinoma, a couple of squamous cell carcinoma and 1 small cell lung cancer. Each sample yielded some 4 million productive TCRbeta reads on average.

Study results and limitations: Tumor TCR diversity, when higher, was linked to shorter survival. Compared with tumor, normal lung showed significantly lower TCR diversity.

The template was RNA from unsorted bulk tissue. A modified ARM-PCR protocol with three rounds of nested PCR amplified TCRbeta. TCRdb analysed the multiplex PCR reads with MiXCR anew, one entry per CDR3 protein. This sample has approximately 150,000 distinct CDR3 sequences, with roughly 70% found just once. The CDR3 has 16 amino acids. Per the germline V gene, CDR1 is SGHAT and CDR2 is FQDESV (reference sequence). Trimming cost V 6 bases and J 4 bases; bases outside gene matches: 10. The chain has TRBV11-1 and TRBJ2-2; 8 nucleotides line up with TRBD2. The clonotype was recovered from a man aged 55 to 70 with small cell lung cancer. Source material: lung tumor tissue. The CDR3 is CASSLSNGRVTGELFF. As DNA, the CDR3 is TGTGCCAGCAGTTTAAGTAACGGGAGGGTCACCGGGGAGCTGTTTTTT.